This T cell receptor beta chain appears in the sequencing data of a study of tumour-infiltrating T cells in Burkitt lymphoma. The wider study: Overall and progression-free survival were predicted by productive clonality.

Only in-frame clones appear in the TCRdb table, and some are missing; sequencing was by immunoSEQ multiplex PCR. The sample includes 5,000 or so clones, more than 20% of them seen just once. V dropped 10 bases and J dropped 4 bases, with 17 bases sitting between them. The CDR3 sequence is 13 residues long. Germline loops: CDR1 SGHTS, CDR2 YDEGEE. Sequenced sample: tumor tissue. This rearrangement joins TRBV5-8 to TRBJ1-2; possible D gene TRBD1, 5 bases. This clonotype was sampled from a human donor with diffuse large B-cell lymphoma. CDR3 sequence (DNA): TGTGCCGCCGACAAGGGGTTAGGCTATGGCTACACCTTC. Amino acid sequence: CAADKGLGYGYTF.